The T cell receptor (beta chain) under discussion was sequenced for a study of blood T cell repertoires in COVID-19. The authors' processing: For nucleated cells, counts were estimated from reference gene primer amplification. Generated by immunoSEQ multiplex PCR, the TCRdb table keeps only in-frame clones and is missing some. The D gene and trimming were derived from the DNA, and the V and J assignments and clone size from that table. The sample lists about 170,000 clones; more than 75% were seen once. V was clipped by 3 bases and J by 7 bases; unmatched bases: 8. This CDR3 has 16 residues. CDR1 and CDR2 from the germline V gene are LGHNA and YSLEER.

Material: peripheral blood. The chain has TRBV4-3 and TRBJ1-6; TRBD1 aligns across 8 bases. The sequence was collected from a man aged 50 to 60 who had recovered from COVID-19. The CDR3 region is CASSQTPGGSNSPLHF. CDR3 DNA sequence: TGCGCCAGCAGCCAGACTCCAGGGGGCAGCAATTCACCCCTCCACTTT.